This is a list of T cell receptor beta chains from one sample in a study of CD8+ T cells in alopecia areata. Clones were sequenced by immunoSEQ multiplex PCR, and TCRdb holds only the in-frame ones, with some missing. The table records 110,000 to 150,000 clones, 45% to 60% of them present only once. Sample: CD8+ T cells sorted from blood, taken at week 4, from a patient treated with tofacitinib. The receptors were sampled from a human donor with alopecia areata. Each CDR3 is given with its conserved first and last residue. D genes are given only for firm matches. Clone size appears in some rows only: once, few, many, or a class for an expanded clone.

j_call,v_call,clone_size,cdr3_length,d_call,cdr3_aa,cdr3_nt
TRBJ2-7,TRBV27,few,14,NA,CASSLWGSPGEQYF,TGTGCCAGCAGTTTATGGGGTAGTCCTGGCGAGCAGTACTTC
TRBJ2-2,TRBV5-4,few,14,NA,CASSPEGPPGELFF,TGTGCCAGCAGCCCGGAGGGACCGCCCGGGGAGCTGTTTTTT
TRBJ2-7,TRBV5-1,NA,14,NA,CASRSEAGKYEQYF,TGCGCCAGCAGATCCGAAGCCGGAAAGTACGAGCAGTACTTC
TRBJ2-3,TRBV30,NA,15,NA,CAWSVPRKASDTQYF,TGTGCCTGGAGTGTACCCAGGAAGGCGTCAGATACGCAGTATTTT
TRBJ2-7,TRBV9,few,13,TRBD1,CASSAGGSYEQYF,TGTGCCAGCAGCGCAGGGGGATCCTACGAGCAGTACTTC
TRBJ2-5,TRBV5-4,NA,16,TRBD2,CASSLKLAGYQETQYF,TGTGCCAGCAGCTTGAAACTAGCGGGGTACCAAGAGACCCAGTACTTC
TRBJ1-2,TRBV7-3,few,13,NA,CATKTIANYGYTF,TGTGCCACCAAGACGATAGCTAACTATGGCTACACCTTC
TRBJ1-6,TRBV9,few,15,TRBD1,CASSSSGTDNSPLHF,TGTGCCAGCAGCTCTTCCGGGACAGATAATTCACCCCTCCACTTT
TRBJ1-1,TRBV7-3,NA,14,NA,CASSFGTERTEAFF,TGTGCCAGCAGCTTCGGGACGGAGAGGACTGAAGCTTTCTTT
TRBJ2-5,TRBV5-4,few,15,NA,CASSSGTYSQETQYF,TGTGCCAGCAGTTCTGGGACATACTCCCAAGAGACCCAGTACTTC
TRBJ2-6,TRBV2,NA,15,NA,CASTGPPPGANVLTF,TGTGCCAGTACCGGGCCGCCCCCTGGGGCCAACGTCCTGACTTTC
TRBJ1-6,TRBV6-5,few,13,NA,CASSDSTNSPLHF,TGTGCCAGCAGTGACTCGACAAATTCACCCCTCCACTTT
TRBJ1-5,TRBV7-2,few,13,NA,CASSREGNQPQHF,TGTGCCAGCAGTCGGGAAGGCAATCAGCCCCAGCATTTT
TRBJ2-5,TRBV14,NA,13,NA,CASRNSYQETQYF,TGTGCCAGCAGGAACAGCTACCAAGAGACCCAGTACTTC
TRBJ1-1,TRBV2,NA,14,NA,CASSERWGLTEAFF,TGTGCCAGCAGTGAAAGGTGGGGACTGACTGAAGCTTTCTTT
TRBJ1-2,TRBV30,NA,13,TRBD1,CAWSPGGASGYTF,TGTGCCTGGAGTCCAGGGGGCGCGAGCGGCTACACCTTC
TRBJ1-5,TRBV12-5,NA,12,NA,CASGFQAQPQHF,TGTGCTAGTGGTTTCCAGGCTCAGCCCCAGCATTTT
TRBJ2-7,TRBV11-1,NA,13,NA,CASSLLESYEQYF,TGTGCCAGCAGCTTGCTAGAGTCCTACGAGCAGTACTTC
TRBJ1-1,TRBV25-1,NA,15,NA,CASSRSGTGNTEAFF,TGTGCCAGCAGTCGGTCCGGGACGGGCAACACTGAAGCTTTCTTT
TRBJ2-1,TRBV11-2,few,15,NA,CASSLVDGGPSEQFF,TGTGCCAGCAGCTTAGTGGATGGGGGGCCGAGTGAGCAGTTCTTC
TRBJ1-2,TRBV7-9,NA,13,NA,CATRQSDHYGYTF,TGTGCCACCCGACAGTCCGATCACTATGGCTACACCTTC
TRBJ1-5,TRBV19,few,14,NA,CASSGGTRDQPQHF,TGTGCCAGTAGCGGAGGGACCCGGGATCAGCCCCAGCATTTT
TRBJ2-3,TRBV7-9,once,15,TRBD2,CASSSLSGGTDTQYF,TGTGCCAGCAGCTCCCTTAGCGGGGGCACAGATACGCAGTATTTT